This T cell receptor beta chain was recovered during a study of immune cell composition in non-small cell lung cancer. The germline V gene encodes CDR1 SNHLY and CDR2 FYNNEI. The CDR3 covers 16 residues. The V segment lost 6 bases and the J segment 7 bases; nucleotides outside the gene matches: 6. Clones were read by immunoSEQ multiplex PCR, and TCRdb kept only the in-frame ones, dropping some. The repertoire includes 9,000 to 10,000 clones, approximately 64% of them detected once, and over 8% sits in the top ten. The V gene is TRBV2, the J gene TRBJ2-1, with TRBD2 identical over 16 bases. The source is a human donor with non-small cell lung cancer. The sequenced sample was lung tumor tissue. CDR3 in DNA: TGTGCCAGCAGGAGGGGACTAGCGGGGGGGATTAATGAGCAGTTCTTC. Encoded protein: CASRRGLAGGINEQFF.